These 27 T cell receptor beta chains were all obtained from the same sample, sequenced in a study of blood T cell repertoires in COVID-19. The table came from immunoSEQ multiplex PCR; TCRdb's copy has only in-frame clones and leaves some out. In the table there are around 24,000 clones, almost 90% of which are singletons. Sequencing was carried out using peripheral blood. The receptors shown here come from a human donor in a cohort sampled during active COVID-19.

This chain connects TRBV6-2 or TRBV6-3 to TRBJ2-1; a possible D gene is TRBD2 (6 bases). Per germline, CDR1 MNHEY and CDR2 SVGEGT. V shed 5 bases and J shed 9 bases, with 14 bases lying between them. The CDR3 sequence is 13 residues long. The CDR3 DNA sequence: TGTGCCAGCAGTCTAGCGAAAACTGGTGAGCAGTTCTTC. Residues: CASSLAKTGEQFF.

CDR3 bases: TGTGCCAGCAGCCCACCCTCTAGCGGTCTCGGGGGCTACACCTTC. Translating it yields CASSPPSSGLGGYTF. The genes are TRBV28 and TRBJ1-2; no firm D call. Trimming took off 6 bases at V and 8 bases at J, with 22 bases between the two ends. Germline CDR1 and CDR2: MDHEN and SYDVKM. The CDR3 runs to 15 residues.

The rearrangement links TRBV12-3 or TRBV12-4 to TRBJ2-5; possible D gene TRBD1, 5 bases. CDR3 size: 12 residues. Trimming took off 3 bases at V and 4 bases at J, with 6 bases between the two ends. For the CDR3, the DNA is TGTGCCAGCAGTTTGACAGCAGAGACCCAGTACTTC. Protein sequence: CASSLTAETQYF.

The genes are TRBV3-1 (or the pseudogene TRBV3-2) and TRBJ2-3; D is ambiguous. Germline V gene lookup returns CDR1 LGHDT and CDR2 YNNKEL (reference sequence). Between the trimmed V and J ends, which lost 3 bases and 0 bases, there was a span of 4 bases. The CDR3 extends over 13 amino acids. In DNA, the CDR3 is TGTGCCAGCAGCCACAGGAGCACAGATACGCAGTATTTT. Its translation is CASSHRSTDTQYF.

The chain employs TRBV5-1 and TRBJ2-3, with TRBD2 as a possible D gene (6 bases). The CDR3 loop spans 14 amino acids. V was pared by 7 bases and J by 3 bases, with 15 bases between. The germline V gene encodes CDR1 SGHRS and CDR2 YFSETQ. The CDR3 DNA sequence: TGCGCCAGCGGTGAGGGGAGGCGTACAGATACGCAGTATTTT. Amino acid sequence: CASGEGRRTDTQYF.

This chain links TRBV14 with TRBJ2-3; D is possibly TRBD1 (5 bases). V shed 1 base and J shed 2 bases, with 13 bases lying between them. Germline V gene lookup returns CDR1 SGHDN and CDR2 FVKESK. This CDR3 is built from 16 residues. The CDR3 nucleotides are TGTGCCAGCAGCCAAGGGGGCGCTTTGCCCACAGATACGCAGTATTTT. Its protein product is CASSQGGALPTDTQYF.

The J gene is TRBJ2-1, the V gene TRBV7-9; 8 bases match TRBD1. Germline assignment: CDR1 SEHNR and CDR2 FQNEAQ (reference sequence). The trim removed 5 bases at V and 8 bases at J, leaving 11 bases unmatched. The CDR3 has 15 residues. CDR3 sequence (DNA): TGTGCCAGCAGCCCCATGACAGGGGACGTTTATGAGCAGTTCTTC. It yields the protein CASSPMTGDVYEQFF.

This chain connects TRBV28 to TRBJ2-1; 8 nucleotides align to TRBD1. V was pared by 4 bases and J by 11 bases, with 10 bases of the junction left unmatched. CDR3 length: 14 residues. CDR1 is MDHEN and CDR2 is SYDVKM in the germline V gene. The CDR3 protein is CASSSQGVEGKQFF. CDR3 sequence (DNA): TGTGCCAGCAGTTCACAGGGGGTTGAGGGGAAGCAGTTCTTC.

The rearrangement uses TRBV7-9 and TRBJ1-2, with TRBD1 matching over 9 bases. The CDR3 has 17 residues. Germline CDR1 and CDR2: SEHNR and FQNEAQ (reference sequence). After removal of 5 bases from V and 4 bases from J, the junction contained 14 bases not matched to a gene. CDR3 DNA sequence: TGTGCCAGCAGCGGGGACAGGGCTATTAGGGAAGGCTATGGCTACACCTTC. Protein product: CASSGDRAIREGYGYTF.

This chain joins TRBV11-2 and TRBJ2-3; D perhaps matches TRBD1 (6 bases). The CDR3 is made up of 15 amino acids. Per the germline V gene, CDR1 is SGHAT and CDR2 is FQNNGV. V was trimmed by 0 bases and J by 2 bases, leaving 9 bases between them. In nucleotides, the CDR3 is TGTGCCAGCAGCTTAGAGGCAGGGGTCACAGATACGCAGTATTTT. Translation gives CASSLEAGVTDTQYF.

V is TRBV7-2 and J is TRBJ2-5; D is unresolved. Deletions cut 1 base from V and 5 bases from J, with 11 bases between. The CDR3 is 14 amino acids. Germline V gives CDR1 SGHTA, CDR2 FQGNSA. The CDR3 loop is CASSLGAVPETQYF. Written as DNA, the CDR3 is TGTGCCAGCAGCTTAGGTGCGGTCCCGGAGACCCAGTACTTC.

The chain joins TRBV4-3 to TRBJ1-3; no clear D. Between the trimmed V and J ends, which lost 2 bases and 4 bases, there was a span of 12 bases. Germline CDR1 is LGHNA and CDR2 is YSLEER. This CDR3 spans 15 amino acids. The CDR3 DNA follows: TGCGCCAGCAGCCAATGGGATAGAGGGGGAAACACCATATATTTT. It is translated as CASSQWDRGGNTIYF.

In this sample, this clone turned up a few times. The chain has TRBV2 and TRBJ1-3; TRBD1 might be the D (5 bases). The CDR3 has 17 amino acids. Trimming shortened V by 4 bases and J by 2 bases, and 18 bases separated the two germline ends. Germline V gives CDR1 SNHLY, CDR2 FYNNEI. As DNA, the CDR3 is TGTGCCAGCAGTGTCAGGAGTGGGGGGAGTGCTGGAAACACCATATATTTT. The encoded protein is CASSVRSGGSAGNTIYF. The variable domain in full, completed from reference TRBV2 and TRBJ1-3, reads EPEVTQTPSHQVTQMGQEVILRCVPISNHLYFYWYRQILGQKVEFLVSFYNNEISEKSEIFDDQFSVERPDGSNFTLKIRSTKLEDSAMYFCASSVRSGGSAGNTIYFGEGSWLTVV.

This clone showed up just once. This chain uses TRBV3-1 (or the pseudogene TRBV3-2) with TRBJ2-3; D gene uncertain. Germline V gives CDR1 LGHDT, CDR2 YNNKEL (reference sequence). The V end was cut by 0 bases, the J end by 5 bases, with 9 bases between. This CDR3 has 14 residues. CDR3 loop: CASSQDIGEDTQYF. The CDR3 DNA follows: TGTGCCAGCAGCCAAGATATTGGAGAAGATACGCAGTATTTT.

This chain uses TRBV7-2 with TRBJ2-7, with D maybe TRBD2 (5 bases). Germline loops: CDR1 SGHTA, CDR2 FQGNSA. The V end was cut by 4 bases, the J end by 6 bases, with 7 bases between. The length of the CDR3 is 11 residues. The CDR3 is CASSWESEQYF. The CDR3 DNA reads TGTGCCAGCAGCTGGGAGTCCGAGCAGTACTTC.

The chain recombines TRBV6-1 with TRBJ2-1; 9 nucleotides match TRBD2. J gave up 10 bases and V 1 base, and 8 bases lay outside the gene matches. CDR1 MNHNS and CDR2 SASEGT come from the germline V gene. CDR3 length: 15 amino acids. DNA of the CDR3: TGTGCCAGCAGTGAAGATGCGGGGGGGCGTCACGAGCAGTTCTTC. Translating it yields CASSEDAGGRHEQFF.

The chain recombines TRBV4-1 with TRBJ1-3; no clear D gene. Looked up from germline, CDR1 is MGHRA and CDR2 is YSYEKL. This CDR3 spans 16 amino acids. The V end lost 4 bases, the J end lost 9 bases, and 22 bases lay between the germline ends. The CDR3 reads CASSLSFSIDKPTIYF. CDR3 sequence (DNA): TGCGCCAGCAGCCTATCCTTTTCTATTGATAAACCCACCATATATTTT.

The gene calls are TRBV7-9 and TRBJ2-1, with 9 bases lining up with TRBD2. The CDR3 covers 16 residues. Germline V lookup: CDR1 SEHNR, CDR2 FQNEAQ (reference sequence). The V and J ends lost 5 bases and 5 bases, in that order; junction bases with no gene match: 10. CDR3 coding DNA: TGTGCCAGCAGCCTAGGTAGCGGGAGACGTCACAATGAGCAGTTCTTC. Amino acids: CASSLGSGRRHNEQFF.

The V call is TRBV5-1, the J call TRBJ1-1; tentative D call: TRBD1 (6 bases). CDR1 and CDR2 (germline): SGHRS, YFSETQ. The V gene lost 3 bases and the J gene lost 4 bases, with 13 bases spanning the gap. The CDR3 has 14 residues. The CDR3 sequence: CASSSQGGSTEAFF. The CDR3 bases are TGCGCCAGCAGCTCACAGGGTGGAAGCACTGAAGCTTTCTTT.

The chain uses TRBV9 and TRBJ2-2, with 13 bases aligning to TRBD2. CDR3 length: 18 residues. V gave up 0 bases and J gave up 3 bases; unmatched junction bases: 5. CDR1 is SGDLS, CDR2 YYNGEE, per germline. CDR3 DNA sequence: TGTGCCAGCAGCGTAGAACTAGCGGGGGGGAAGTACACCGGGGAGCTGTTTTTT. It translates to CASSVELAGGKYTGELFF.

The genes are TRBV5-4 and TRBJ1-2, with 9 bases fitting TRBD1. CDR1 and CDR2 (germline): SGHNT, YYREEE (reference sequence). With 4 bases clipped from V and 8 bases from J, the junction kept 9 bases outside the gene matches. The CDR3 loop spans 14 amino acids. Written as DNA, the CDR3 is TGTGCCAGCAGCCCGGACAGGGGACCTTGGGGCTACACCTTC. It yields the protein CASSPDRGPWGYTF.

The chain has TRBV2 and TRBJ2-1, with D possibly being TRBD1 (6 bases). CDR1 is SNHLY, CDR2 FYNNEI, per germline. The V and J ends lost 10 bases and 8 bases respectively, with 21 bases between them. The CDR3 is 14 amino acids. The CDR3 loop reads CAKLGTRLGDEQFF. DNA of the CDR3: TGTGCCAAACTCGGGACACGGCTGGGCGATGAGCAGTTCTTC.

The V and J genes are TRBV7-2 and TRBJ1-6; D may be TRBD1 (6 bases). The CDR3 runs 13 residues. Trimming pared 6 bases from V and 10 bases from J, leaving 13 bases between. Germline V CDR1 and CDR2: SGHTA, FQGNSA. The CDR3: CASRWTETSPLHF. DNA of the CDR3: TGTGCCAGCAGATGGACAGAAACCTCACCCCTCCACTTT. The full variable domain, with the rest looked up from reference TRBV7-2 and TRBJ1-6, is GAGVSQSPSNKVTEKGKDVELRCDPISGHTALYWYRQSLGQGLEFLIYFQGNSAPDKSGLPSDRFSAERTGGSVSTLTIQRTQQEDSAVYLCASRWTETSPLHFGNGTRLTVT.

The chain employs TRBV5-4 and TRBJ2-3, with 8 positions matching TRBD2. Germline V CDR1 and CDR2: SGHNT, YYREEE (reference sequence). This CDR3 spans 14 amino acids. V trimming: 4 bases; J trimming: 4 bases; junction bases outside the gene matches: 5. CDR3 in amino acids: CASSRSGGPDTQYF. CDR3 sequence (DNA): TGTGCCAGCAGCCGCAGCGGGGGCCCAGATACGCAGTATTTT.

This clone has a single count. The chain links TRBV2 to TRBJ1-2, with 7 bases aligning to TRBD1. Trimming at V came to 5 bases and at J to 5 bases, leaving 11 bases not matched to a gene. Germline V gives CDR1 SNHLY, CDR2 FYNNEI. This CDR3 has 15 amino acids. CDR3: CASSSTGDPWYGYTF. CDR3 nucleotides: TGTGCCAGCAGTTCCACAGGGGACCCGTGGTATGGCTACACCTTC.

The V gene is TRBV7-6, the J gene TRBJ2-1, with 10 nucleotides matching TRBD2. Germline V gene data show CDR1 as SGHVS and CDR2 as FNYEAQ. The V gene end was trimmed by 2 bases and the J gene end by 6 bases; junction bases not matched to a gene: 4. The CDR3 sequence is 15 residues long. In nucleotides, the CDR3 is TGTGCCAGCAGCTTATATAGCGGGGGGCCCAATGAGCAGTTCTTC. It translates to CASSLYSGGPNEQFF.

V gene TRBV7-2 combines with J gene TRBJ1-3; possibly TRBD1 for D (5 bases). The ends were cut back, 5 bases at V and 0 bases at J, with 11 bases in the middle. The CDR3 has 15 residues. Germline V gives CDR1 SGHTA, CDR2 FQGNSA. CDR3 in DNA: TGTGCCAGCAGCCTCGACAGCCGCTCTGGAAACACCATATATTTT. Translation: CASSLDSRSGNTIYF.